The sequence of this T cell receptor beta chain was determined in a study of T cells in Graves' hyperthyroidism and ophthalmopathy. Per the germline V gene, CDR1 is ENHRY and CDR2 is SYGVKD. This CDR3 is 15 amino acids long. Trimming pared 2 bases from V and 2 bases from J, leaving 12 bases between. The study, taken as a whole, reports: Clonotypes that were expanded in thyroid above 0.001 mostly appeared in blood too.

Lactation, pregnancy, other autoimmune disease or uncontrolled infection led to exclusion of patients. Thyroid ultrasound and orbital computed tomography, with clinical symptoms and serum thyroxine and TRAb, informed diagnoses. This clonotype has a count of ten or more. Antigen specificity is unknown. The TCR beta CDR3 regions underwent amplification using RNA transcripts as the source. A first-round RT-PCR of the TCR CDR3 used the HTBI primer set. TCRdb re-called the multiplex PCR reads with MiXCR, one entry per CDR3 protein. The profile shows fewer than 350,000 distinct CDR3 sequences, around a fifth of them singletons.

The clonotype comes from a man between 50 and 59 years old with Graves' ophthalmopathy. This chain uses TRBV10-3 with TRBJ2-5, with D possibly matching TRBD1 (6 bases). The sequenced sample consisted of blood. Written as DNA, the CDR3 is TGTGCCATCAGTGAGAACTTTCAGGGGCAAGAGACCCAGTACTTC. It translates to CAISENFQGQETQYF.